The clone carrying this T cell receptor (beta chain) was detected ten times or more. TCRdb called the RT-PCR reads again in MiXCR, with one record for every CDR3 protein. The data hold about 680,000 distinct CDR3 sequences, with more than 13% observed a single time. CDR1 is DFQATT and CDR2 is SNEGSKA in the germline V gene (reference sequence). CDR3 size: 14 residues. The V end lost 6 bases, the J end lost 8 bases, and 19 bases lay between the germline ends. The sequenced sample was memory CD4+ T cells from blood. The chain carries TRBV20-1 and TRBJ1-4; a possible D gene is TRBD1 (5 bases). The sequence came from a female donor in good health, serving as a healthy control. The CDR3 loop reads CSAKRQPPNEKLFF. The CDR3 DNA follows: TGCAGTGCCAAAAGACAGCCGCCAAACGAAAAACTGTTTTTT.